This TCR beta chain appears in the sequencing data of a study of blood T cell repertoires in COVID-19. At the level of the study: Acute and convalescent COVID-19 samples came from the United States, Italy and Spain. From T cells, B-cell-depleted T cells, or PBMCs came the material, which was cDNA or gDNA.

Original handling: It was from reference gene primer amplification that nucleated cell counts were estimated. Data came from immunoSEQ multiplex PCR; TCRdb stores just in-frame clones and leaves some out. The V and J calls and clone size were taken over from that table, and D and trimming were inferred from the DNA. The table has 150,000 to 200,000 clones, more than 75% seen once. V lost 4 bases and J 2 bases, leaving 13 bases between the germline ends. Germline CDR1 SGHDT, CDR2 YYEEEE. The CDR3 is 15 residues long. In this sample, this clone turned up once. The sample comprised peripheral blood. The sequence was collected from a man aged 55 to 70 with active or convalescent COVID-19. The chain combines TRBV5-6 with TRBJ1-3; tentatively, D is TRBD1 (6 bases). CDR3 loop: CASSPDSVTGNTIYF. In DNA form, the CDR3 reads TGTGCCAGCAGCCCGGACAGTGTTACTGGAAACACCATATATTTT.